The source of this T cell receptor beta chain is a study of cytomegalovirus exposure and HLA in healthy donors (dated by TCRdb to about 2017). Regarding the complete study: In an earlier analysis of under 600 of the donors, 276 Gb of sequence data and 117 million unique TCR beta sequences from about 179 million T cells were reported. An early release covering more than 500 HLA-typed donors comprised 250 to 350 gigabases of sequencing data and approximately 80 million unique TCR sequences. Of the approximately 400 genotyped donors, approximately 83% fell in the genetic ancestry cluster associated with self-reported Caucasian donors. The study aimed to test whether signatures of past pathogen exposure could be identified by cataloging public T cell receptors. The study profiled the T cell repertoires of hundreds of subjects by immunosequencing and related them to cytomegalovirus serostatus. Besides the first cohort of around 670 subjects, a separate validation cohort made up of roughly 120 different subjects was used. To predict cytomegalovirus infection status, the study combined high-throughput TCR immunosequencing, statistical association of individual TCRs with disease status, and machine learning. A later analysis re-analyzed previously published TCR beta repertoires from 600 to 850 donors and added high-resolution HLA genotyping to study TCR occurrence patterns. Rather than drawing on any new phenotypic data, the later analysis identified candidate immune exposures from TCR beta sequences and the way those sequences occurred across donors. In an earlier analysis of roughly 580 of the donors, high-throughput TCR beta sequencing was used to judge whether each TCR beta V gene segment behaved as functional or pseudogenic. Donor age, sex, ethnicity and CMV serostatus were collected together with the repertoire data. In a later genetic analysis, genome-wide SNP genotypes for about 65% of the roughly 670 donors were used, and that subset was treated as a discovery cohort. Every discovery cohort repertoire had been produced on one sequencing platform. Class I and class II HLA loci were covered by the typing at four-digit resolution. Typing coverage differed by locus: A, B, C, DRB1 and DQB1 were typed in about 620-640 donors, DQA1 in about 500, DPA1 in 600 to 610, and DPB1 in just under 480. Roughly 5 DR-DQ haplotypes were handled as single units for association and clustering because linkage in the cohort was strong. On average, 235,054 unique TCR beta nucleotide sequences were sequenced per donor among 398 genotyped donors of the cohort, with 15% to 20% of those sequences being non-productive. Overall results and qualifications from the work: A further reported finding was that TCR beta sequences accurately predicted the HLA-A and HLA-B alleles for most subjects in the first cohort. The classifier was reported to diagnose cytomegalovirus status with high specificity and sensitivity in both the original cohort and the validation cohort. In an earlier analysis of 450 to 750 of the donors, most TCR beta V segments appeared in productive rearrangements about 87% or about 30% of the time, broadly matching IMGT annotations. Presence/absence analyses assumed roughly uniform sequencing depth across donors, an assumption that may not hold. In a later analysis, TCR association rates were found to vary across HLA loci, with the most associated TCRs seen for DRB1 alleles and the fewest for HLA-C alleles. In a later analysis, several top co-occurrence clusters were reported to appear linked to parvovirus B19, influenza, CMV and Epstein-Barr virus. Most TCR sequences were observed very rarely across donors, whereas some public TCRs were present in many individuals. In a later analysis, around 17,000 TCR beta sequences were associated with specific HLA alleles at a false discovery rate of 0.05. Compared with the roughly 710-donor mean, donors in an Asian-associated ancestry cluster had fewer N-insertions in productive TCRs, according to a later genetic analysis. Because some donors lacked HLA typing at each locus, the association tests relied only on the typed subset. The study listed around 160 TCR beta chains as associated with cytomegalovirus. A cluster of highly shared sequence variants was judged likely to represent a technical artifact of the sequencing pipeline. CMV serostatus was the only immune exposure information available for the cohort. In a later analysis, most CMV-associated TCR beta chains were found to appear HLA-restricted, with HLA associations seemingly driven largely by CMV exposure. In vitro tests confirmed that a few of the cytomegalovirus-associated TCR beta chains recognize cytomegalovirus antigens. Correlated functional status among segregating V segments might reflect linkage disequilibrium, but an unknown experimental factor could not be ruled out. In a later analysis, HLA-associated TCR beta chains were found to be more clonally expanded and to have lower generation probabilities than equally common non-associated chains. Only TCR beta chains were sequenced in this cohort, and the absence of alpha or paired-chain data limited detectable features. The authors suggested that the approach could potentially be generalized to other disease states and immunological phenotypes. Because counts were too low, more than 15 rarely observed V segments, including chromosome 9 orphons, were left out of the earlier analysis of over 550 of the donors. When HLA alleles, especially DR and DQ, strongly co-occurred, TCR associations were difficult to assign to individual alleles. A later genetic analysis associated a missense DCLRE1C variant with V-gene and J-gene trimming of TCR beta chains, and an independent cohort replicated the association. Some IMGT-functional V segments, including TRBV6-2 and TRBV6-3, could not be distinguished by the 87-base-pair reads and were therefore excluded.

The CDR3 sequence holds 12 residues, the cysteine and phenylalanine included. Only the CDR3 DNA is retained, 36 bases long and in frame from the first base. The germline V gene supplies CDR1 SGHTS and CDR2 YDEGEE. The V end loses 2 bases and the J end loses 15 bases, and a stretch of 15 bases separates them. The cohort consisted of approximately 690 healthy bone marrow donors. All cohort members were sampled while nominally healthy, although unrecorded immune exposures were likely present. The donor was CMV seronegative and belonged to the group of approximately 320 seronegative cohort members. Every donor gave a peripheral blood sample, and the peripheral blood mononuclear cells from that sample were used for TCR beta sequencing. Genomic DNA was extracted from the blood cell samples with the Qiagen DNeasy Blood Extraction Kit. Receptor libraries were prepared by the immunoSEQ multiplex PCR assay. A mixture of 60 forward primers for TCR Vbeta segments and 13 reverse primers for TCR Jbeta segments was used in the multiplex PCR. The CDR3 region of rearranged TCR beta genes was amplified from genomic DNA with a multiplex PCR assay. Amplified TCR beta libraries were sequenced as 87-base-pair reads on the Illumina HiSeq System. Regarding the original processing steps: A later analysis tallied roughly 80 million unique TCR beta chains across the 666 repertoires, and roughly 11 million of those chains were shared by two or more donors. A nearest-neighbor algorithm error-corrected the raw reads and collapsed the reads into unique sequences, merging closely related sequences to remove PCR and sequencing errors. Alignment of CDR3 sequences to IMGT reference sequences was used to assign V, D and J gene segments. For a sequence to be retained, a match of at least six nucleotides was required to both a V gene segment and a J gene segment. Rearrangements were classified as productive when the CDR3 lacked stop codons and remained in frame with V and J, and all other rearrangements were classified as non-productive. Following IMGT convention, CDR3 was defined as the stretch from the second conserved V-encoded cysteine up to the conserved J-encoded phenylalanine. Sequences without an unambiguous match to a single V gene segment were excluded from the earlier analysis of about 600 of the donors. In an earlier analysis of some 590 of the donors, a V segment was called functional when productive rearrangements were above 56.7%, and segregating when the standard deviation between donors exceeded 5%. A statistical classification framework was developed to diagnose cytomegalovirus status using the catalog of TCR beta chain sequences. A later analysis assigned V and J genes by comparing TCR nucleotide sequences with IMGT/GENE-DB human TR gene sequences. In a later analysis, CDR3 sequences and most-parsimonious VDJ recombination scenarios were assigned using the TCRdist pipeline. In a later analysis, every TCR beta chain was defined by the combination of its CDR3 amino acid sequence and its V-gene family, and reads without a unique V-gene family were dropped. A later analysis removed 592 highly shared, low-generation-probability nucleotide sequences to deal with suspected cross-contamination and a sequencing artifact. In a later analysis, a clonal expansion index was calculated for each public chain from normalized within-repertoire ranks of inferred template counts. In a later analysis, generation probabilities were computed using a VDJ recombination model fitted to out-of-frame rearrangements, and the results were checked against IGoR. In a later analysis, hypergeometric tests were used to score TCR-TCR, TCR-HLA and TCR-CMV co-occurrence, with a repertoire-size bias correction applied to TCR pairs. In a later analysis, false discovery rates were estimated by permuting HLA or CMV assignments 20 times. In a later analysis, co-occurring TCRs were grouped using DBSCAN, and TCRdist sequence similarity was added for clustering within HLA-allele-positive subsets. For co-occurrence clustering, repertoires with fewer than 30,000 or more than 120,000 public chains were excluded, along with about five repertoires with anomalous nucleotide sharing. In its TCRdb copy, this immuneACCESS table keeps in-frame sequences only and misses some clones. Where compared with another copy, unresolved V genes explain less than half of these, and the others have no known cause. V and J calls and clone size are those listed in that table; D and trimming were worked out from the DNA. The record for this sample contains 95,000 to 110,000 clones. Of the sample, 3.5% is held by the ten largest clones.

As for this clone: Its binding antigen is unknown.

The sequenced sample consisted of PBMCs. Recombination joined TRBV5-8 with TRBJ2-1, with a weak D call of TRBD1 (5 bases match). The sequence came from a man between 40 and 49 years old in good health and CMV-seronegative. The sequence in DNA is TGTGCCAGCAGCTTTCAGACGGATGGGGCGTTCTTC. Translated, this gives CASSFQTDGAFF.